The 3 T cell receptor beta chains reported below all come from one sample, sequenced in a study of control samples from healthy donors and cancer patients. Sequenced by immunoSEQ multiplex PCR; TCRdb stores in-frame clones only, minus some. The sample lists about 180,000 clones; over 85% were seen once. The sample consisted of blood. These receptors originate from a man between 25 and 39 years old in good health.

The V call is TRBV9, the J call TRBJ1-4; D possibly corresponds to TRBD1 (5 bases). From germline, CDR1 is SGDLS and CDR2 YYNGEE. With 3 bases removed from V and 2 bases from J, the gap between germline ends came to 11 bases. The CDR3 contains 15 residues. The chain's CDR3 is CASSGGGPTNEKLFF. For the CDR3, the DNA is TGTGCCAGCAGCGGGGGCGGGCCCACTAATGAAAAACTGTTTTTT.

The rearrangement joins TRBV10-3 to TRBJ2-1; TRBD2 agrees at 9 bases. CDR1 is ENHRY, CDR2 SYGVKD, per germline. The CDR3 loop spans 16 amino acids. Trimming took 10 bases from V and 2 from J; bases not matched to a gene: 12. The CDR3 DNA is TGTGCCACAAAAATAGCGGGAGCGCCCACCTACAATGAGCAGTTCTTC. The encoded protein is CATKIAGAPTYNEQFF.

The genes are TRBV3-1 (or the pseudogene TRBV3-2) and TRBJ1-1; 7 bases align to TRBD1. CDR1 and CDR2 from the germline V gene are LGHDT and YNNKEL (reference sequence). V lost 4 bases and J lost 0; bases outside the gene matches: 11. CDR3 length equals 17 residues. The CDR3: CASSRLGQLLMNTEAFF. DNA of the CDR3: TGTGCCAGCAGCCGACTGGGACAGCTATTGATGAACACTGAAGCTTTCTTT.